A single TCR beta chain is shown here with its context. This entry comes from a study of control samples from healthy donors and cancer patients. V gave up 0 bases and J gave up 1 base; unmatched junction bases: 11. Germline lookup yields CDR1 MGHRA and CDR2 YSYEKL. This CDR3 has 19 amino acids. Sequencing was performed with immunoSEQ multiplex PCR; in TCRdb, only in-frame clones are kept and a portion is missing. This table holds around 130,000 clones, approximately 90% found once. Sequenced sample: blood. The receptor was isolated from a young man in good health. This chain links TRBV4-1 with TRBJ2-4, with TRBD1 matching over 8 bases. CDR3 region: CASSQEGHRGCLAKNIQYF. In nucleotides, the CDR3 is TGCGCCAGCAGCCAAGAAGGCCACAGGGGGTGTCTGGCCAAAAACATTCAGTACTTC.